Below are 8 T cell receptor beta chains sequenced from a single sample in a study of shared clonotypes between healthy human individuals. Libraries were prepared by immunoSEQ multiplex PCR; TCRdb keeps only in-frame clonotypes and omits some of them. The sample has 2 million to 2.5 million clones; more than 90% are singletons. Sequences were obtained from naive CD4+ T cells sorted from blood. Subset given: CD45RA+ positively selected. Receptors originate from a man younger than 30 in good health.

The rearrangement links TRBV29-1 to TRBJ2-3; 10 bases are a match to TRBD2. CDR3 length: 13 amino acids. Germline V gene lookup returns CDR1 SQVTM and CDR2 ANQGSEA. Germline trimming cut 8 bases from V and 3 bases from J; bases unmatched to any gene: 5. CDR3: CSTNSGGTDTQYF. The CDR3 DNA sequence: TGCAGCACCAATAGCGGGGGGACAGATACGCAGTATTTT.

The chain is built from TRBV6-1 and TRBJ2-3; D is possibly TRBD1 or TRBD2 (6 bases each). V lost 8 bases and J 6 bases, leaving 12 bases between the germline ends. From germline, CDR1 is MNHNS and CDR2 SASEGT. CDR3 length equals 12 residues. The CDR3 protein is CASAWGADTQYF. The DNA for the CDR3 is TGTGCCAGCGCTTGGGGGGCGGATACGCAGTATTTT.

J is TRBJ2-2 and V is TRBV28, with 7 bases that match TRBD1. The ends lost 7 bases at V and 7 bases at J; junction bases unmatched: 15. The CDR3 sequence is 16 residues long. Germline V gene data show CDR1 as MDHEN and CDR2 as SYDVKM. The CDR3 protein is CASTSQGRGSGGELFF. The CDR3 nucleotides are TGTGCCAGCACCTCTCAGGGCAGGGGGTCCGGCGGGGAGCTGTTTTTT.

V gene TRBV6-1 combines with J gene TRBJ2-7; TRBD1 agrees at 7 bases. Germline V gene sequence: CDR1 MNHNS, CDR2 SASEGT. CDR3 length: 13 residues. After removal of 3 bases from V and 5 bases from J, the junction contained 4 bases not matched to a gene. CDR3 residues: CASSDKGAHEQYF. The CDR3 region has the DNA TGTGCCAGCAGTGACAAGGGGGCCCACGAGCAGTACTTC.

The rearrangement links TRBV7-8 to TRBJ2-7; the D is unclear. CDR3 length equals 15 residues. The germline V gene encodes CDR1 SGHVS and CDR2 FQNEAQ. V was shortened by 3 bases and J by 2 bases, with 14 bases between the two germline ends. The CDR3 sequence: CASSFAAETPYEQYF. The CDR3 DNA reads as TGTGCCAGCAGCTTTGCCGCGGAAACCCCCTACGAGCAGTACTTC.

The chain couples TRBV4-2 to TRBJ1-4, with 11 bases that match TRBD1. The CDR3 loop spans 18 amino acids. With 3 bases clipped from V and 5 bases from J, the junction kept 11 bases outside the gene matches. Per the germline V gene, CDR1 is LGHNA and CDR2 is YNFKEQ. The CDR3 is CASSQPGQGASVNEKLFF. The CDR3 bases are TGTGCCAGCAGCCAGCCAGGACAGGGGGCGAGCGTAAATGAAAAACTGTTTTTT.

The rearrangement uses TRBV18 and TRBJ1-4, with D perhaps TRBD1 (6 bases). Deletions cut 3 bases from V and 4 bases from J, with 12 bases between. This CDR3 spans 15 amino acids. Per germline, CDR1 KGHSH and CDR2 LQKENI. The CDR3, as DNA: TGTGCCAGCTCACCCGACGGACAGATTAATGAAAAACTGTTTTTT. Its protein product is CASSPDGQINEKLFF.

The rearrangement joins TRBV6-6 to TRBJ1-2; 7 nucleotides match TRBD1. From germline, CDR1 is MNHNY and CDR2 SVGAGI (reference sequence). CDR3 size: 13 residues. Losses at the gene ends were 6 bases for V and 8 bases for J; bases not matched to a gene: 9. This chain's CDR3 is CASRQGTERGYTF. The CDR3 coding sequence is TGTGCCAGCAGGCAAGGGACAGAGAGGGGCTACACCTTC.